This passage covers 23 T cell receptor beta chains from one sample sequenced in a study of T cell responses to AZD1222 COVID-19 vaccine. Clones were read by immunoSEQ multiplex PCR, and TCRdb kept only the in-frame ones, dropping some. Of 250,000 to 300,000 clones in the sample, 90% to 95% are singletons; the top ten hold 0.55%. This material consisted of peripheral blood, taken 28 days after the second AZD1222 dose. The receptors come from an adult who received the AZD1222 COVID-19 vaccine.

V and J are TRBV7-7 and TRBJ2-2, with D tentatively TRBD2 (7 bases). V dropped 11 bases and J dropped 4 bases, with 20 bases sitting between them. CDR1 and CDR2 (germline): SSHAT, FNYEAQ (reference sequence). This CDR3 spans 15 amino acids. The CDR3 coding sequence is TGTGCCGTAGGGGGGGACGTTTATAGCACCGGGGAGCTGTTTTTT. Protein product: CAVGGDVYSTGELFF.

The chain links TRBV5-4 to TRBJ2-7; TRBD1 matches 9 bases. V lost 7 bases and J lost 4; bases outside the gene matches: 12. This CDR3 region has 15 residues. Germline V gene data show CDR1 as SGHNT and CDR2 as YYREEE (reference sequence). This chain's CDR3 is CASGSGTGLGYEQYF. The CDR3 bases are TGTGCCAGCGGTTCCGGGACAGGGCTGGGGTACGAGCAGTACTTC.

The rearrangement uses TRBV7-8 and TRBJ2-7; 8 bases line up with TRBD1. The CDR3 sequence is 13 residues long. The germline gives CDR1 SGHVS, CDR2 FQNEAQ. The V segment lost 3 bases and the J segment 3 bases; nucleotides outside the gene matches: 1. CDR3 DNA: TGTGCCAGCAGCTTTGGACAGGGCTACGAGCAGTACTTC. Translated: CASSFGQGYEQYF. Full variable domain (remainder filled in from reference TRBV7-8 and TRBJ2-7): GAGVSQSPRYKVAKRGQDVALRCDPISGHVSLFWYQQALGQGPEFLTYFQNEAQLDKSGLPSDRFFAERPEGSVSTLKIQRTQQEDSAVYLCASSFGQGYEQYFGPGTRLTVT.

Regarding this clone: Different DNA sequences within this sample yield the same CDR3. CDR3 bases: TGTGCCAGCAGCTTAGCGGGGGCCTACGAGCAGTACTTC. This encodes CASSLAGAYEQYF. The chain is built from TRBV7-9 and TRBJ2-7; D may match TRBD1 or TRBD2 (5 bases each). The CDR3 loop spans 13 amino acids. The V gene's germline CDR1 is SEHNR and CDR2 FQNEAQ (reference sequence). The V and J ends lost 0 bases and 2 bases respectively, with 5 bases between them.

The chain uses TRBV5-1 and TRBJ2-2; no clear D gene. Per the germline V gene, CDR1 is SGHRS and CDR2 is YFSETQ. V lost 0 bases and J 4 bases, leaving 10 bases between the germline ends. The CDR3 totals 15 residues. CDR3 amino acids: CASSLGGAGTGELFF. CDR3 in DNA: TGCGCCAGCAGCTTGGGAGGCGCCGGCACCGGGGAGCTGTTTTTT. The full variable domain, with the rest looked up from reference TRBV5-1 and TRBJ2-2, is KAGVTQTPRYLIKTRGQQVTLSCSPISGHRSVSWYQQTPGQGLQFLFEYFSETQRNKGNFPGRFSGRQFSNSRSEMNVSTLELGDSALYLCASSLGGAGTGELFFGEGSRLTVL.

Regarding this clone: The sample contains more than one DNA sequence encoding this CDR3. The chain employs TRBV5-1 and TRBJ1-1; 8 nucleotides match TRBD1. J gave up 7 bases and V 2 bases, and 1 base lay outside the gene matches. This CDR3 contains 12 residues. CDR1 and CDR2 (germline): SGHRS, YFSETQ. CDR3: CASSLGQGEAFF. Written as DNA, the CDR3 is TGCGCCAGCAGCTTAGGACAGGGTGAAGCTTTCTTT.

The CDR3 sequence is CASSPGRGPYGYTF. In DNA, the CDR3 is TGCGCCAGCAGCCCCGGCAGGGGTCCCTATGGCTACACCTTC. This chain connects TRBV5-1 to TRBJ1-2; tentatively, D is TRBD1 (6 bases). V lost 4 bases and J 4 bases, leaving 14 bases between the germline ends. The CDR3 totals 14 residues. Germline V gene lookup returns CDR1 SGHRS and CDR2 YFSETQ.

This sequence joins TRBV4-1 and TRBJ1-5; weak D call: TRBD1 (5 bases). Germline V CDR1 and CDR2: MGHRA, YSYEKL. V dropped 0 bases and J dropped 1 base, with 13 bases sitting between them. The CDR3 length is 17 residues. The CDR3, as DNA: TGCGCCAGCAGCCAAGATCTCTCCCGGGACAGCAATCAGCCCCAGCATTTT. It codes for CASSQDLSRDSNQPQHF.

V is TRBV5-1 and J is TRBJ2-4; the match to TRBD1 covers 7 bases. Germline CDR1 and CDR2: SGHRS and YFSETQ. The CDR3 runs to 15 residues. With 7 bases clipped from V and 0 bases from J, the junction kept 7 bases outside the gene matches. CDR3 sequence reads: CASGTGDLAKNIQYF. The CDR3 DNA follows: TGCGCCAGCGGTACAGGGGATCTAGCCAAAAACATTCAGTACTTC.

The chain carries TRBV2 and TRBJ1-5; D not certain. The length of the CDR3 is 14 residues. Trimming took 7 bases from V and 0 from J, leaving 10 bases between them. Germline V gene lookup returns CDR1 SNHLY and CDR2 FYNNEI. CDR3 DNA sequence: TGTGCCAGCAATGTCTTGAGTAGCAATCAGCCCCAGCATTTT. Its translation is CASNVLSSNQPQHF.

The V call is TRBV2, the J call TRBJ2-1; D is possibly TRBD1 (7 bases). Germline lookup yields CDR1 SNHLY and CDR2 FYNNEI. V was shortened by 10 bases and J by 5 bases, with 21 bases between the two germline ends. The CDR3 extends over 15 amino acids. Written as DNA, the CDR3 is TGTGCCACTTCGGGGTTGCGGAGGGGGCACAATGAGCAGTTCTTC. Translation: CATSGLRRGHNEQFF.

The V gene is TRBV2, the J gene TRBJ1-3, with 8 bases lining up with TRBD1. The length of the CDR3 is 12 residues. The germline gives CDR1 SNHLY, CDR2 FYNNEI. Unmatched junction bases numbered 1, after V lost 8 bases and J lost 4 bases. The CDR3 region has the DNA TGTGCCAGCCGGGACAGGGGAAACACCATATATTTT. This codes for CASRDRGNTIYF.

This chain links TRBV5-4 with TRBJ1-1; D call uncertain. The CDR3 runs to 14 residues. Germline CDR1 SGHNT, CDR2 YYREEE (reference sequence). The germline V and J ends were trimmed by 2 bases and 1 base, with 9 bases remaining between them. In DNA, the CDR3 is TGTGCCAGCAGCTTAAGGGCGGAGAACACTGAAGCTTTCTTT. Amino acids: CASSLRAENTEAFF.

CDR3 nucleotides: TGTGCCAGCAGCTTGCCCTCCTGGGATCAGTACACCGGGGAGCTGTTTTTT. This encodes CASSLPSWDQYTGELFF. The chain uses TRBV5-6 and TRBJ2-2; D unresolved. V lost 1 base and J 3 bases, leaving 16 bases between the germline ends. The CDR3 contains 17 residues. Germline CDR1 and CDR2: SGHDT and YYEEEE.

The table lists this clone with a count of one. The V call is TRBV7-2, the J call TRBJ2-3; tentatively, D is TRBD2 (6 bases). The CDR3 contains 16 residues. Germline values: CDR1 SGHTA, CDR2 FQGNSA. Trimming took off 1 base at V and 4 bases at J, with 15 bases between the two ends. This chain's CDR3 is CASSLELGGKADTQYF. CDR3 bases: TGTGCCAGCAGCTTAGAGCTGGGGGGAAAGGCAGATACGCAGTATTTT.

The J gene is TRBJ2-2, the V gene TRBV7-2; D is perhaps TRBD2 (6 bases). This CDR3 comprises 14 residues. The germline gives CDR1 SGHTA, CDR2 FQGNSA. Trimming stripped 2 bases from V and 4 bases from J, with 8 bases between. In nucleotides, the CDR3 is TGTGCCAGCAGCTTATTCGGGGGCACCGGGGAGCTGTTTTTT. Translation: CASSLFGGTGELFF.

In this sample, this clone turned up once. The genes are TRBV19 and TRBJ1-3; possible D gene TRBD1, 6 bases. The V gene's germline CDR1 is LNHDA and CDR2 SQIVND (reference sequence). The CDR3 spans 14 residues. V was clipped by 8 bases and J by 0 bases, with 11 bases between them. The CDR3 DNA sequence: TGTGCCAGTGGACAGTCAAGCTCTGGAAACACCATATATTTT. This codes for CASGQSSSGNTIYF.

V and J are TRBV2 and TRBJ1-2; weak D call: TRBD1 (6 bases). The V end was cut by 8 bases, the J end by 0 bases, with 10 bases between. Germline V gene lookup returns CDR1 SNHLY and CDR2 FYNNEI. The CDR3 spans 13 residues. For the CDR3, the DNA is TGTGCCAGCCACAGGGATTCTAACTATGGCTACACCTTC. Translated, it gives CASHRDSNYGYTF.

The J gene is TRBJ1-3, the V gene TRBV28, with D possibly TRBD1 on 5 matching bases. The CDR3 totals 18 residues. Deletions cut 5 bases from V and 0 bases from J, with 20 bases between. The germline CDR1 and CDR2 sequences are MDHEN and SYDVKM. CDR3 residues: CASSGPGTPGVSGNTIYF. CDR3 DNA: TGTGCCAGCAGTGGCCCGGGGACGCCCGGGGTCTCTGGAAACACCATATATTTT.

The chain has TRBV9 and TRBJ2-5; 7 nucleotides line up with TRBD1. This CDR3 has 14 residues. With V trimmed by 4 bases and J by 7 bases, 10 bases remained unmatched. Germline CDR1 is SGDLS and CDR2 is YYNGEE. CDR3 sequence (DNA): TGTGCCAGCAGCCCCACAGGGGTGGTCGGGACCCAGTACTTC. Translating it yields CASSPTGVVGTQYF.

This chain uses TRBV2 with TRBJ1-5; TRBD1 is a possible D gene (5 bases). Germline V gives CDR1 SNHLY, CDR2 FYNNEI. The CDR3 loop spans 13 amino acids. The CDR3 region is CAVGGVSNQPQHF. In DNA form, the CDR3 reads TGTGCAGTAGGAGGGGTTAGTAATCAGCCCCAGCATTTT.

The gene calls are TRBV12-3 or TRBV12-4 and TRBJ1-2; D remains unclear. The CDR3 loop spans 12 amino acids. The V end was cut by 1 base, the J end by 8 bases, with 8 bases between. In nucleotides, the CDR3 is TGTGCCAGCAGTTTAGAACAGCGAGGCTACACCTTC. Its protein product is CASSLEQRGYTF.

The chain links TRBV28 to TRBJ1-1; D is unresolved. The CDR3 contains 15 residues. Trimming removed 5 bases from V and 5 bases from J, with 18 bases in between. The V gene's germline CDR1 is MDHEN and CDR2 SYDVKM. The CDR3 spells CASSPPGTKRTEAFF. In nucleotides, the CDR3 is TGTGCCAGCAGTCCTCCTGGCACAAAGAGGACTGAAGCTTTCTTT. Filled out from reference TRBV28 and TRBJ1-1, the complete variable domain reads DVKVTQSSRYLVKRTGEKVFLECVQDMDHENMFWYRQDPGLGLRLIYFSYDVKMKEKGDIPEGYSVSREKKERFSLILESASTNQTSMYLCASSPPGTKRTEAFFGQGTRLTVV.